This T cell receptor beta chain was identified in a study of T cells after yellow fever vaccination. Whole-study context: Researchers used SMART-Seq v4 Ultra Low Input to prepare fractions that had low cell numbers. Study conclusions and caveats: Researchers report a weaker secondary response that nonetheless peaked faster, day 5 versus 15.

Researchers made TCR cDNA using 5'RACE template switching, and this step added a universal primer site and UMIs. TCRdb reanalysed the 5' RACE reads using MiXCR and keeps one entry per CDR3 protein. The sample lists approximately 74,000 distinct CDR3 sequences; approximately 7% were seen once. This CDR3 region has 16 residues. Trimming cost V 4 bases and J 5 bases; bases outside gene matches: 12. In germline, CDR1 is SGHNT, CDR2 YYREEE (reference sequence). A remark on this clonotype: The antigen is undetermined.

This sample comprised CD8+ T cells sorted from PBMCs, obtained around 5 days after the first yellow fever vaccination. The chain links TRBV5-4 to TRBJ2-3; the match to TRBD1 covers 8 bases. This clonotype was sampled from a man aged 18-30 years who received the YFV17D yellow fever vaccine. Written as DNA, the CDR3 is TGTGCCAGCAGCCTCCGGGCAGGGGGCGCAGGAGATACGCAGTATTTT. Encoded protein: CASSLRAGGAGDTQYF.